This T cell receptor (beta chain) was sequenced during a study of PD-1 blockade in classical Hodgkin lymphoma. Study as a whole: Every 2 weeks, patients had 3 mg/kg nivolumab intravenously. General study points: By cycle point C4D1, TCR diversity had risen significantly in CD4+ cells (but not CD8+ cells). Repertoire difference causes, possibly disease activity or prior therapy, remain undefined. Newly diagnosed patients were reported to start with lower TCR diversity than healthy donors.

All patients experienced relapse after autologous stem cell transplantation, and brentuximab vedotin exposure was variable. This CDR3 spans 14 amino acids. Trimming took 9 bases from V and 2 from J, leaving 18 bases between them. Per the germline V gene, CDR1 is SGHTS and CDR2 is YDEGEE. Clones were sequenced by immunoSEQ multiplex PCR, and TCRdb holds only the in-frame ones, with some missing. The sample carries some 28,000 clones, around four fifths recorded once. Turning to this clone: Its specificity is not known.

The specimen comprised peripheral blood mononuclear cells (PBMCs), sampled before the second cycle of nivolumab. This receptor was identified in a human donor with classical Hodgkin lymphoma. This chain joins TRBV5-8 and TRBJ2-7; D might be TRBD1 or TRBD2, each matching 5 bases. CDR3 in DNA: TGTGCCAACGCAGGCTACCGGGACCCCTACGAGCAGTACTTC. It encodes CANAGYRDPYEQYF. The complete variable domain, with remaining parts taken from reference TRBV5-8 and TRBJ2-7, reads EAGVTQSPTHLIKTRGQQATLRCSPISGHTSVYWYQQALGLGLQFLLWYDEGEERNRGNFPPRFSGRQFPNYSSELNVNALELEDSALYLCANAGYRDPYEQYFGPGTRLTVT.